The clone carrying this TCR beta chain was counted a few times. What it binds is not known. This sample was taken from a study of identical twins. The study, taken as a whole, reports: Conclusions rested on cross-sectional statistics rather than following the same donors.

The V gene lost 4 bases and the J gene lost 5 bases, with 15 bases spanning the gap. The CDR3 is 14 amino acids. Germline V lookup: CDR1 SNHLY, CDR2 FYNNEI. After template switching added a universal primer site, the resulting cDNA carried unique molecular identifiers. TCRdb reprocessed the 5' RACE reads with MiXCR, giving one entry per CDR3 protein. The table has 690,000 or so distinct CDR3 sequences, 8.6% seen once; the top ten hold around 0.95%. These data also featured in a second study, about yellow fever vaccine responses in identical twins.

This sequence joins TRBV2 and TRBJ2-7; D could derive from TRBD1 or TRBD2 (5 bases each). This receptor was identified in a woman aged 18-29 years in good health. Material for sequencing was PBMCs. CDR3 amino acids: CASSAVRGGHEQYF. The CDR3 DNA follows: TGTGCCAGCAGTGCTGTCCGGGGCGGACACGAGCAGTACTTC.